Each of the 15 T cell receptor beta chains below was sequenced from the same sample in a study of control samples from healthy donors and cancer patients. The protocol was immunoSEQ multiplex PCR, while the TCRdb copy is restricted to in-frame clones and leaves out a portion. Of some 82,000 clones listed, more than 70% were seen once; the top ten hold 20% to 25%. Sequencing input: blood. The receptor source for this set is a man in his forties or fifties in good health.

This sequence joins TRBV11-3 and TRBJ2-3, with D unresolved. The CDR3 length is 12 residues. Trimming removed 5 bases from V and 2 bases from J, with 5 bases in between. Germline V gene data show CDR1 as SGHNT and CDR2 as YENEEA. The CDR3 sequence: CASSPVTDTQYF. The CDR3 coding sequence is TGTGCCAGCAGCCCGGTCACAGATACGCAGTATTTT.

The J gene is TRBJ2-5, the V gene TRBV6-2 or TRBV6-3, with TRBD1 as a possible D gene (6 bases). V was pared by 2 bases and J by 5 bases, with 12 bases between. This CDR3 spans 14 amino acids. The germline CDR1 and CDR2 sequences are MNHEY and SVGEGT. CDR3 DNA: TGTGCCAGCAGTTACCGGACAGCCGCGGAGACCCAGTACTTC. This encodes CASSYRTAAETQYF.

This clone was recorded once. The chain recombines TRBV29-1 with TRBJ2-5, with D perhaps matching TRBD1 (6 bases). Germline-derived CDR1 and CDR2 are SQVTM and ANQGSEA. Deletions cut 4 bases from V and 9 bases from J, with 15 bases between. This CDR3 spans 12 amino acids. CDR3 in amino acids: CSVVVIKGAQYF. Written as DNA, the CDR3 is TGCAGCGTTGTTGTCATCAAGGGGGCCCAGTACTTC.

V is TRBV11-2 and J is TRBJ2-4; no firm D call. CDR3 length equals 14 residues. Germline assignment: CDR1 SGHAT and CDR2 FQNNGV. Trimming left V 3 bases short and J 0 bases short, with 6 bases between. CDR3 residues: CASSFGLAKNIQYF. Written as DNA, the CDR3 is TGTGCCAGCAGCTTCGGGTTAGCCAAAAACATTCAGTACTTC. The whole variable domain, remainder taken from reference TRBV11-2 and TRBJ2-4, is EAGVAQSPRYKIIEKRQSVAFWCNPISGHATLYWYQQILGQGPKLLIQFQNNGVVDDSQLPKDRFSAERLKGVDSTLKIQPAKLEDSAVYLCASSFGLAKNIQYFGAGTRLSVL.

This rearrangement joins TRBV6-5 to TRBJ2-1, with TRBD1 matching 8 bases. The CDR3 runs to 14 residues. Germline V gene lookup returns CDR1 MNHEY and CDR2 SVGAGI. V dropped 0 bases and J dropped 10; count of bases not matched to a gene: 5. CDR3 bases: TGTGCCAGCAGTTACTCGCAGGGGGCCGGGGAGCAGTTCTTC. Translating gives CASSYSQGAGEQFF.

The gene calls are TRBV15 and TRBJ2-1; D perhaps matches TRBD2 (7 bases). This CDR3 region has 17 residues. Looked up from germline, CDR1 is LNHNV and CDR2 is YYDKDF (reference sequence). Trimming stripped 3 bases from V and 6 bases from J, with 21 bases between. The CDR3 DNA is TGTGCCACCAGCAGCCACCTAGGGGGAGGGGTCTCCAATGAGCAGTTCTTC. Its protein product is CATSSHLGGGVSNEQFF.

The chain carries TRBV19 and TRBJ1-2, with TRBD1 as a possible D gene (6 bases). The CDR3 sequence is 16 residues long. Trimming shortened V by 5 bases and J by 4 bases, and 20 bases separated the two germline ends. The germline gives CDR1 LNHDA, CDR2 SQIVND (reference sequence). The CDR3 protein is CASSALYVGQSYGYTF. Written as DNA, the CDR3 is TGTGCCAGTAGTGCACTATACGTTGGACAGAGCTATGGCTACACCTTC.

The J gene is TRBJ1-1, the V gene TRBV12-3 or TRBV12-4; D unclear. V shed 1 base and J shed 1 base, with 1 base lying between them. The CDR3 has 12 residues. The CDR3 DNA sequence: TGTGCCAGCAGTTTAGGGAACACTGAAGCTTTCTTT. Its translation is CASSLGNTEAFF.

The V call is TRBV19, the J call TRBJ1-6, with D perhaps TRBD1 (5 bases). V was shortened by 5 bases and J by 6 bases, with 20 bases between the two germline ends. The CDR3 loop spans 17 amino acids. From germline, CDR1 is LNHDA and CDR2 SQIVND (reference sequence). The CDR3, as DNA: TGTGCCAGTAGTCCTCAGGACTATCTTGGGGGTAATTCACCCCTCCACTTT. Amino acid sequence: CASSPQDYLGGNSPLHF.

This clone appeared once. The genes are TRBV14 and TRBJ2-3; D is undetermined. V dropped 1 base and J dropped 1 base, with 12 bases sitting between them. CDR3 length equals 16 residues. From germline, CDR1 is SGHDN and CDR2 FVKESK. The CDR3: CASSQVGTDRTDTQYF. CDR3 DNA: TGTGCCAGCAGCCAAGTAGGCACAGATCGCACAGATACGCAGTATTTT.

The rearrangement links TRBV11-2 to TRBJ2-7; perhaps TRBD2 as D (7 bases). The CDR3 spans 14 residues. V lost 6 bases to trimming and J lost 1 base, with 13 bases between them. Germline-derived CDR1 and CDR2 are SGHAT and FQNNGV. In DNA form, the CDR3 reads TGTGCCAGCAGTCAGGGGAGGGGTTCCTACGAGCAGTACTTC. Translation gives CASSQGRGSYEQYF.

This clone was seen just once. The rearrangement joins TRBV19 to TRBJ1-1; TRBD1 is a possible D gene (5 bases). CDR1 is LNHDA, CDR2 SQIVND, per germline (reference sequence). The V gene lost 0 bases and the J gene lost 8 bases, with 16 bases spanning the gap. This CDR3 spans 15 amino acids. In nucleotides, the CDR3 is TGTGCCAGTAGTATAGATCCCCCAGGGTTAGAGGAAGCTTTCTTT. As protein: CASSIDPPGLEEAFF.

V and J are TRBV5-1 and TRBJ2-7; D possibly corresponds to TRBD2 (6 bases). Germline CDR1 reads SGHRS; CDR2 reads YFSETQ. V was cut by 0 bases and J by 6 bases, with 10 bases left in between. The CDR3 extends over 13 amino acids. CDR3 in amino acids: CASSLASASEQYF. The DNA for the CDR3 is TGCGCCAGCAGCTTGGCTAGCGCGAGCGAGCAGTACTTC.

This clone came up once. CDR3 protein: CASSYGGLAVNEQFF. In DNA, the CDR3 is TGTGCCAGCAGTTACGGGGGACTAGCGGTTAATGAGCAGTTCTTC. The chain couples TRBV6-5 to TRBJ2-1; 11 bases are a match to TRBD2. Germline lookup yields CDR1 MNHEY and CDR2 SVGAGI. Losses at the gene ends were 2 bases for V and 7 bases for J; bases not matched to a gene: 4. CDR3 length equals 15 residues.

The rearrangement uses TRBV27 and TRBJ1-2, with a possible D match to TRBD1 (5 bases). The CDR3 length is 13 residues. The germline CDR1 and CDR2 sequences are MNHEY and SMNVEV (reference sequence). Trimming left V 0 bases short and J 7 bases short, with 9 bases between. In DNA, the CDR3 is TGTGCCAGCAGTTTATCCCAGGGTGCTGGCTACACCTTC. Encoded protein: CASSLSQGAGYTF.